The rows below give T cell receptor beta chains drawn from one sample of a study of shared clonotypes between healthy human individuals. Profiling relied on immunoSEQ multiplex PCR, and the TCRdb table lists in-frame clones only, not all of them. The sample gives some 1.1 million clones, roughly 80% of which show up once; 0.89% is in the top ten. Sequencing was done on a sample of memory CD4+ T cells from PBMCs. The source of these receptors is a man younger than 35 in good health. Some clones in this sample may be carry-over from other donors' samples. Both conserved end residues are part of each CDR3. Fields, in order: J gene, clone size, D gene, V gene, CDR3 DNA, CDR3 protein. D genes are given only for firm matches. Size is stated for part of the rows, as once, few or many counts, or as a class when the clone is expanded.

>TRBJ2-7|NA|NA|TRBV7-9
TGTGCCAGCAGCTTAGCATCCCCAAGGCAGGGCTCCTACGAGCAGTACTTC
CASSLASPRQGSYEQYF
>TRBJ2-2|NA|NA|TRBV25-1
TGTGCCAGCAGTGAGGTGTTTAGCGCGAACACCGGGGAGCTGTTTTTT
CASSEVFSANTGELFF
>TRBJ2-5|NA|NA|TRBV9
TGTGCCAGCAGCGAGGGGGCGGGACTAGACCAAGATACCCAGTACTTC
CASSEGAGLDQDTQYF
>TRBJ1-2|NA|TRBD1|TRBV7-2
TGTGCCAGCAGCTTAAGTTGGGGACAGGAGGGCGGCTACACCTTC
CASSLSWGQEGGYTF
>TRBJ1-2|NA|NA|TRBV7-2
TGTGCCAGCAGCTTAACTATCTATGGCTACACCTTC
CASSLTIYGYTF
>TRBJ2-5|few|NA|TRBV2
TGTGCCAGCAGTGGGTCCGGTCAAGAGACCCAGTACTTC
CASSGSGQETQYF
>TRBJ1-2|NA|TRBD1|TRBV6-1
TGTGCCAGCAGTGAAGCCTACAGGGGCTTAGTGGATGGCTACACCTTC
CASSEAYRGLVDGYTF
>TRBJ2-1|NA|TRBD2|TRBV2
TGTGCCAGCAGTCTAAACTTAGCGGGAGGGCCGGAGCAGTTCTTC
CASSLNLAGGPEQFF
>TRBJ1-6|NA|NA|TRBV11-3
TGTGCCAGCAGCCTAGACTCCGTCGATTCACCCCTCCACTTT
CASSLDSVDSPLHF
>TRBJ1-5|once|TRBD1|TRBV2
TGTGCCAGCAACCAGGGGGTTTATCAGCCCCAGCATTTT
CASNQGVYQPQHF
>TRBJ1-2|few|NA|TRBV20-1
TGCAGTGCTTACAGAAACTATGGCTACACCTTC
CSAYRNYGYTF
>TRBJ2-5|NA|TRBD2|TRBV5-1
TGCGCCAGCATCCCTGGAGTGGGAGCGGGGGAGACCCAGTACTTC
CASIPGVGAGETQYF
>TRBJ2-7|few|NA|TRBV7-7
TGTGCCAGCAGCTTAGTGTCTGGGGTGGCCTACGAGCAGTACTTC
CASSLVSGVAYEQYF
>TRBJ2-3|NA|TRBD1|TRBV4-1
TGCGCCAGCAGCCCGAACCCCGGGACAGGGTCAGATACGCAGTATTTT
CASSPNPGTGSDTQYF
>TRBJ1-3|once|NA|TRBV5-5
TGTGCCAGCAGCTTCGTCTGGGGATCTGGAAACACCATATATTTT
CASSFVWGSGNTIYF
>TRBJ1-2|NA|NA|TRBV18
TGTGCCAGCTCACCCGCCAGTGGGCAGTCCTCCTATGGCTACACCTTC
CASSPASGQSSYGYTF
>TRBJ2-1|NA|NA|TRBV28
TGTGCCAGCAGTTTGCCTGTAGCCAGGCCCGGCGGTGAGCAGTTCTTC
CASSLPVARPGGEQFF
>TRBJ1-1|NA|NA|TRBV25-1
TGTGCCAGCAGACAGACAGGGAACACTGAAGCTTTCTTT
CASRQTGNTEAFF
>TRBJ2-7|NA|NA|TRBV11-2
TGTGCCAGCAGCTTAGCAGTGGACACCCAATACGAGCAGTACTTC
CASSLAVDTQYEQYF
>TRBJ1-2|NA|TRBD1|TRBV5-1
TGCGCCAGCAGCTTGAACCCGACAGGGGGCGGTAACTATGGCTACACCTTC
CASSLNPTGGGNYGYTF
>TRBJ2-3|NA|NA|TRBV15
TGTGCCACCAGCAGAGATTGGGGCCAGAGCACAGATACGCAGTATTTT
CATSRDWGQSTDTQYF
>TRBJ1-1|NA|TRBD1|TRBV7-9
TGTGCCAGCACCCGTGACTCAGGGGGGATGAACACTGAAGCTTTCTTT
CASTRDSGGMNTEAFF
>TRBJ2-1|NA|TRBD2|TRBV10-1
TGCGCCAGCAGTGACGGACTAGCGGGAGGCGATGAGCAGTTCTTC
CASSDGLAGGDEQFF